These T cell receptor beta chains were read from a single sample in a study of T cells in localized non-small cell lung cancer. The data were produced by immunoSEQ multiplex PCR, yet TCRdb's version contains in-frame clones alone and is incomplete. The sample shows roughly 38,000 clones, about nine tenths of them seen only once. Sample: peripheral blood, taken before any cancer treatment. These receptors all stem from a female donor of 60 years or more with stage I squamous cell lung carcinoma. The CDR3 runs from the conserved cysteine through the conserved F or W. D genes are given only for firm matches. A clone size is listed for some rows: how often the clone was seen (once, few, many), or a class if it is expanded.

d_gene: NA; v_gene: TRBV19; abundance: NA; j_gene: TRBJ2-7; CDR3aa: CASSISLANEQYF; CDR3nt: TGTGCCAGTAGCATCAGCCTAGCCAACGAGCAGTACTTC
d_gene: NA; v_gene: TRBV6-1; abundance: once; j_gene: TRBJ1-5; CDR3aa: CASSEAGPRLNQPQHF; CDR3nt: TGTGCCAGCAGTGAAGCGGGCCCAAGGCTAAATCAGCCCCAGCATTTT
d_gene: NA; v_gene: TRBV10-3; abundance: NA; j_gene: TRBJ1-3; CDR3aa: CAISESRPNGNTIYF; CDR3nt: TGTGCCATCAGTGAGTCCAGGCCGAATGGAAACACCATATATTTT
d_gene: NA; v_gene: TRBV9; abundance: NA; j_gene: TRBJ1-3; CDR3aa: CASSPTENTIYF; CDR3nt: TGTGCCAGCAGCCCCACCGAAAACACCATATATTTT
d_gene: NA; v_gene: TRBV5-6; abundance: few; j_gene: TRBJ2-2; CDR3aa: CASSSPLTLGGELFF; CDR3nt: TGTGCCAGCAGCTCCCCTTTGACATTGGGGGGGGAGCTGTTTTTT
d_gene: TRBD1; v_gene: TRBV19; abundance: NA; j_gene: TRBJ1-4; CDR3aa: CASSSQGVWEKLFF; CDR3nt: TGTGCCAGTAGTTCCCAGGGGGTTTGGGAAAAACTGTTTTTT
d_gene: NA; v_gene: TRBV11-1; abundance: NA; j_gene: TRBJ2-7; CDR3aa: CASRRGASPSTSYEQYF; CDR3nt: TGTGCCAGCAGACGTGGGGCCAGCCCCTCGACCAGCTACGAGCAGTACTTC
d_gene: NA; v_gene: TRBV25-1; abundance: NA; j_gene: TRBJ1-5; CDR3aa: CASSEEGPQPQHF; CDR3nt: TGTGCCAGCAGTGAGGAGGGTCCACAGCCCCAGCATTTT
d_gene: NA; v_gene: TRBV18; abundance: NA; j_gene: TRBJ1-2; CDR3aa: CASSPKEGANYGYTF; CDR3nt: TGTGCCAGCTCACCAAAAGAGGGAGCTAACTATGGCTACACCTTC
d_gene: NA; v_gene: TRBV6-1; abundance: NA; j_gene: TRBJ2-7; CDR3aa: CASSELGIEQYF; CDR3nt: TGTGCCAGCAGTGAACTGGGTATTGAGCAGTACTTC
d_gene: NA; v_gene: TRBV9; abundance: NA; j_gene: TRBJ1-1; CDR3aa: CASSVRQTDTEAFF; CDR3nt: TGTGCCAGCAGCGTAAGGCAGACTGACACTGAAGCTTTCTTT
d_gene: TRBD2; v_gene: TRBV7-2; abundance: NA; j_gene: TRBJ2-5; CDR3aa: CASSRSGRGETQYF; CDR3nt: TGTGCCAGCAGCCGTAGCGGGAGGGGAGAGACCCAGTACTTC
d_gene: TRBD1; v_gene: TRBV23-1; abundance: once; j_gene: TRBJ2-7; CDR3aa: CASSPRLTGDSYEQYF; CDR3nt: TGCGCCAGCAGTCCCCGTTTGACAGGGGACTCCTACGAGCAGTACTTC
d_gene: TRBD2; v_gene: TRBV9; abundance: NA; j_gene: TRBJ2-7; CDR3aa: CASSVSAGGGYEQYF; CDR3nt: TGTGCCAGCAGCGTATCGGCAGGCGGGGGATACGAGCAGTACTTC
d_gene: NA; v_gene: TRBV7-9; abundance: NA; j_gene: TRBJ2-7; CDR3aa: CASSLSLGEQYF; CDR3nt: TGTGCCAGCAGCTTGAGTCTGGGCGAGCAGTACTTC
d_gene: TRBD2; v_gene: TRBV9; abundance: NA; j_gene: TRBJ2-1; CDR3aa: CASSVSGLARNEQFF; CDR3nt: TGTGCCAGCAGCGTTTCTGGACTAGCGCGCAATGAGCAGTTCTTC
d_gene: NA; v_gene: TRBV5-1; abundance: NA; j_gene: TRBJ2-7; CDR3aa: CASSYYGAYEQYF; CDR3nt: TGCGCCAGCAGCTATTACGGAGCCTACGAGCAGTACTTC
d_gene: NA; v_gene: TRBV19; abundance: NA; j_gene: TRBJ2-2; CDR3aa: CASTPTQGRVNTGELFF; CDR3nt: TGTGCCAGTACACCCACTCAGGGCCGGGTGAACACCGGGGAGCTGTTTTTT
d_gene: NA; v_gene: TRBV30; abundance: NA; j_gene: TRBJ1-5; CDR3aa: CAWTPGPNQPQHF; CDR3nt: TGTGCCTGGACTCCGGGGCCTAATCAGCCCCAGCATTTT
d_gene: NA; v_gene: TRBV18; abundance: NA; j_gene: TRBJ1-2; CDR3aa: CASSPEKRPYGYTF; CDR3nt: TGTGCCAGCTCACCAGAGAAGCGGCCCTATGGCTACACCTTC
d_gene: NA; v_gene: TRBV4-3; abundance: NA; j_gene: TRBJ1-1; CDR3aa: CASSQDRVNTEAFF; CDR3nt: TGCGCCAGCAGCCAAGATAGGGTGAACACTGAAGCTTTCTTT
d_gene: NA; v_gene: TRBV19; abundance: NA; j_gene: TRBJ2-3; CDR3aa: CASRGRGQTDTQYF; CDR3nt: TGTGCCAGCCGGGGGAGGGGGCAGACAGATACGCAGTATTTT
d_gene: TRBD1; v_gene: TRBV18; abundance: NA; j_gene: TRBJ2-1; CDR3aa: CASSDTRGNWNEQFF; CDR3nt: TGTGCCAGCTCAGACACCAGGGGGAACTGGAATGAGCAGTTCTTC
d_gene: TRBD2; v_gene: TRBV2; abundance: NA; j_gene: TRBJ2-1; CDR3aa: CASSEGSGRAYKSYNEQFF; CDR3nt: TGTGCCAGCAGTGAAGGTAGCGGGAGGGCCTATAAGTCCTACAATGAGCAGTTCTTC
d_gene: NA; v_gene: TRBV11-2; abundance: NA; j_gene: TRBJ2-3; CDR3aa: CASSLEAGETDTQYF; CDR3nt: TGTGCCAGCAGCTTAGAGGCAGGGGAAACAGATACGCAGTATTTT
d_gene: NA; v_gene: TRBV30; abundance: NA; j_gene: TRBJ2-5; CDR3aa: CAWSPDRGSRFATQYF; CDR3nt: TGTGCCTGGAGCCCCGACCGAGGATCCCGGTTTGCGACCCAGTACTTC
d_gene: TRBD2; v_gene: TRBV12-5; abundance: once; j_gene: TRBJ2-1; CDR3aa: CATGPGTSGRNEQFF; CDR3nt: TGTGCTACCGGCCCCGGGACTAGCGGGAGAAATGAGCAGTTCTTC
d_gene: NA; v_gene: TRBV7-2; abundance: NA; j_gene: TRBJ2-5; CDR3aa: CASSPRRGRGETQYF; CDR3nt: TGTGCCAGCAGCCCCCGGAGAGGGAGGGGGGAGACCCAGTACTTC
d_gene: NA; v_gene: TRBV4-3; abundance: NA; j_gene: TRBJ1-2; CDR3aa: CASSQEPKGAGYGYTF; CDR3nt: TGCGCCAGCAGCCAAGAACCTAAAGGTGCGGGCTATGGCTACACCTTC
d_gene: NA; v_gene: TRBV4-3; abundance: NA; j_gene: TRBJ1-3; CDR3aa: CASSQDQFQESGNTIYF; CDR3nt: TGCGCCAGCAGCCAAGATCAGTTCCAAGAGTCGGGAAACACCATATATTTT
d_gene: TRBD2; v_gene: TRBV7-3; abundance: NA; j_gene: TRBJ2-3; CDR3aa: CASSSSGVSADTQYF; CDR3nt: TGTGCCAGCAGCTCTAGCGGGGTTAGCGCCGATACGCAGTATTTT
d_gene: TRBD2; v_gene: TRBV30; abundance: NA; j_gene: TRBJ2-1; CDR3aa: CAWSEGLAGGEQFF; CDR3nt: TGTGCCTGGAGTGAGGGACTAGCGGGTGGTGAGCAGTTCTTC
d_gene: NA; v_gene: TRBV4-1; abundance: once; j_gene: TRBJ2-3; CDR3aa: CASSQDRLASTDTQYF; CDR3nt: TGCGCCAGCAGCCAAGATCGTCTAGCGAGCACAGATACGCAGTATTTT
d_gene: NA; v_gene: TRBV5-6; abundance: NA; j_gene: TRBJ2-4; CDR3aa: CASSYRGGVNIQYF; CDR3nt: TGTGCCAGCAGCTACAGGGGAGGGGTCAACATTCAGTACTTC
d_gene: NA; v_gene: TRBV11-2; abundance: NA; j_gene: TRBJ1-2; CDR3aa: CASHPRRGSNYGYTF; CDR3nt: TGTGCCAGCCACCCTCGTAGGGGTTCTAACTATGGCTACACCTTC
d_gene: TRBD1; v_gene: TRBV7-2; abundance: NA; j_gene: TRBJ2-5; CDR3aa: CASSLEGTGVRETQYF; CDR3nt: TGTGCCAGCAGCTTAGAAGGGACAGGGGTCCGAGAGACCCAGTACTTC
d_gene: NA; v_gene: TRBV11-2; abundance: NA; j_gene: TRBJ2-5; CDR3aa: CASSLARRTQYF; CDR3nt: TGTGCCAGCAGCTTGGCGCGGCGGACCCAGTACTTC
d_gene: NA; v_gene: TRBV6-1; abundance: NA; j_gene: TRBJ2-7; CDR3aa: CASSDGGQWTYEQYF; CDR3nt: TGTGCCAGCAGTGACGGGGGGCAGTGGACCTACGAGCAGTACTTC
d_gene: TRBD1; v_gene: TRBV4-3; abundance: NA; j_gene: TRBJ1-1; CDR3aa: CASSSGRGTVWTEAFF; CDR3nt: TGCGCCAGCAGTTCAGGCCGAGGGACAGTGTGGACTGAAGCTTTCTTT
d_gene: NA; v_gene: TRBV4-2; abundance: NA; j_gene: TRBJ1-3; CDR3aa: CASSQEGSSYSGNTIYF; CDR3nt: TGTGCCAGCAGCCAAGAGGGTAGTTCATACTCTGGAAACACCATATATTTT
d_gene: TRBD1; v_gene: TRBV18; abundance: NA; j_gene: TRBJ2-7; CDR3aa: CASSPTGAGYEQYF; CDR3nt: TGTGCCAGCTCACCTACAGGGGCCGGCTACGAGCAGTACTTC
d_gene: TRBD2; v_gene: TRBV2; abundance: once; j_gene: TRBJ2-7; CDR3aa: CALTGRVEQYF; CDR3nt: TGTGCCCTTACGGGGAGGGTCGAGCAGTACTTC
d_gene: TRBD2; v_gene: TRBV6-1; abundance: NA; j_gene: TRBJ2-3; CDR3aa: CASSEYGGSVADTQYF; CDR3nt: TGTGCCAGCAGTGAATATGGCGGGAGTGTGGCAGATACGCAGTATTTT
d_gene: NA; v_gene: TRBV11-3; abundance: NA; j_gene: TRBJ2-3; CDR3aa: CASSSRTSSTSTDTQYF; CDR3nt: TGTGCCAGCAGCTCCCGGACTTCCTCTACTAGCACAGATACGCAGTATTTT
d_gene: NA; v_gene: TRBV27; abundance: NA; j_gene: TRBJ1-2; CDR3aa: CASSPGSRVPYGYTF; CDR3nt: TGTGCCAGCAGTCCCGGCAGCAGGGTACCCTATGGCTACACCTTC
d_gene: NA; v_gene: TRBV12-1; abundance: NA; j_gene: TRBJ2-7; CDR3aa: CASSFDLMGQGSYEQYF; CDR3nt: TGTGCCAGCAGCTTTGATTTAATGGGACAGGGCTCCTACGAGCAGTACTTC
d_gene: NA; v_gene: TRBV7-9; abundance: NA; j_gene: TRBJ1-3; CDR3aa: CASSPEGFSGNTIYF; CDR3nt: TGTGCCAGCAGCCCCGAAGGCTTCTCTGGAAACACCATATATTTT
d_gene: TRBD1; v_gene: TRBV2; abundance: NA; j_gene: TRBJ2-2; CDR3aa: CASSSQFDRATGELFF; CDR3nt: TGTGCCAGCAGTTCCCAATTCGACAGGGCGACCGGGGAGCTGTTTTTT
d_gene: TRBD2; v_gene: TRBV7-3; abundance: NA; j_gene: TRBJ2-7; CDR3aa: CASSPGTSGGYEQYF; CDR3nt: TGTGCCAGCAGCCCCGGGACTAGCGGAGGCTACGAGCAGTACTTC
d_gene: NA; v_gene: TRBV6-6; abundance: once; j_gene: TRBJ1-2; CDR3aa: CASISSNYGYTF; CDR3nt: TGTGCCAGCATCTCGTCGAACTATGGCTACACCTTC
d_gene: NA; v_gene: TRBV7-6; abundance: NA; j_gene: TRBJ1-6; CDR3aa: CASSLRETGGSPLHF; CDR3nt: TGTGCCAGCAGCTTAAGGGAGACGGGAGGTTCACCCCTCCACTTT
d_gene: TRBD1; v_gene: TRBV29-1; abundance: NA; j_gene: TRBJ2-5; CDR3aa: CSVTSGDRSSGTQYF; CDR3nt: TGCAGCGTCACTTCCGGGGACAGGTCGTCGGGGACCCAGTACTTC
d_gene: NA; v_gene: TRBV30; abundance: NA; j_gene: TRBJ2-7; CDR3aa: CAWSVIKNGPYEQYF; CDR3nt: TGTGCCTGGAGTGTAATTAAAAATGGGCCTTACGAGCAGTACTTC
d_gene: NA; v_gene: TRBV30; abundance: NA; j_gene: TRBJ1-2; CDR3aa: CAWDPGRLANYGYTF; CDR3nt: TGTGCCTGGGACCCGGGGAGGTTAGCTAACTATGGCTACACCTTC
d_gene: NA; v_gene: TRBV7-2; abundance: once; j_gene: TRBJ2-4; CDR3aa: CASSLGQLAKNIQYF; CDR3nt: TGTGCCAGCAGCTTAGGGCAGCTAGCCAAAAACATTCAGTACTTC
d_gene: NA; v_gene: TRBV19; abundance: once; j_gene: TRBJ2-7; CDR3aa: CASSAQGLNEQYF; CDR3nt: TGTGCCAGTAGTGCACAGGGATTGAACGAGCAGTACTTC
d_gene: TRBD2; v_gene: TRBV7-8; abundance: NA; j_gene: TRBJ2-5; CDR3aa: CASSLRAGGPLETQYF; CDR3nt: TGTGCCAGCAGCTTAAGGGCGGGAGGGCCCTTAGAGACCCAGTACTTC
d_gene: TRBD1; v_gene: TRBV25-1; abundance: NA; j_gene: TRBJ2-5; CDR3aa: CASSGRQGGQETQYF; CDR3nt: TGTGCCAGCAGTGGACGACAGGGTGGACAAGAGACCCAGTACTTC
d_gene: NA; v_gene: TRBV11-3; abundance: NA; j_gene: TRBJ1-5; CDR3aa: CASSWGGAQPPQHF; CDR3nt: TGTGCCAGCAGCTGGGGCGGGGCCCAGCCGCCCCAGCATTTT